What follows are 21 T cell receptor beta chains derived from one specimen sequenced in a study of T cell responses to AZD1222 COVID-19 vaccine. The protocol was immunoSEQ multiplex PCR, while the TCRdb copy is restricted to in-frame clones and leaves out a portion. The data contain approximately 150,000 clones, 80% to 95% of them seen just once; the ten biggest clones take up roughly 3.9%. Here the sequenced sample was peripheral blood, taken 28 days after the second AZD1222 dose. All receptors come from an adult who received the AZD1222 COVID-19 vaccine.

V and J are TRBV6-1 and TRBJ1-5; D is possibly TRBD1 (5 bases). CDR1 and CDR2 from the germline V gene are MNHNS and SASEGT. Deletions cut 2 bases from V and 0 bases from J, with 11 bases between. CDR3 size: 16 residues. The CDR3 nucleotides read TGTGCCAGCAGTGAATGGGGGGAAGGTAGCAATCAGCCCCAGCATTTT. Translated: CASSEWGEGSNQPQHF.

The chain is built from TRBV7-9 and TRBJ2-7; 7 nucleotides align to TRBD2. Losses at the gene ends were 4 bases for V and 2 bases for J; bases not matched to a gene: 11. The length of the CDR3 is 16 residues. Looked up from germline, CDR1 is SEHNR and CDR2 is FQNEAQ (reference sequence). The CDR3 region is CASSWGGTVDTYEQYF. DNA of the CDR3: TGTGCCAGCAGCTGGGGGGGGACCGTGGATACCTACGAGCAGTACTTC. Using reference TRBV7-9 and TRBJ2-7 for the parts outside the CDR3, the full variable domain is DTGVSQNPRHKITKRGQNVTFRCDPISEHNRLYWYRQTLGQGPEFLTYFQNEAQLEKSRLLSDRFSAERPKGSFSTLEIQRTEQGDSAMYLCASSWGGTVDTYEQYFGPGTRLTVT.

The V call is TRBV9, the J call TRBJ2-1, with D possibly matching TRBD2 (5 bases). Germline assignment: CDR1 SGDLS and CDR2 YYNGEE. The CDR3 length is 14 residues. The V and J ends lost 2 bases and 5 bases respectively, with 11 bases between them. The CDR3 DNA reads as TGTGCCAGCAGCGTGTCCCCAGCGGACAATGAGCAGTTCTTC. This gives the protein CASSVSPADNEQFF.

The table lists this clone with a count of one. This same CDR3 is encoded by further DNA sequences in the sample. The CDR3 sequence: CASRPGQGNEKLFF. The CDR3 region has the DNA TGTGCCAGCAGACCGGGACAGGGGAACGAAAAACTGTTTTTT. The chain links TRBV27 to TRBJ1-4; TRBD1 aligns across 10 bases. J was trimmed by 8 bases and V by 6 bases; bases with no gene match: 6. Germline values: CDR1 MNHEY, CDR2 SMNVEV (reference sequence). The CDR3 is 14 residues long.

This chain joins TRBV5-5 and TRBJ2-7; D tentatively reads TRBD1 or TRBD2 (5 bases each). This CDR3 region has 15 residues. The V gene's germline CDR1 is SGHKS and CDR2 YYEKEE (reference sequence). V lost 4 bases and J lost 4, with 18 bases in between. CDR3 nucleotides: TGTGCCAGCAGCCTATTCCGGGGCCAAACGTACGAGCAGTACTTC. Translation: CASSLFRGQTYEQYF.

The CDR3 loop is CASSQGRGQRGELFF. Here the CDR3 DNA reads TGTGCCAGCAGCCAGGGGCGGGGGCAAAGAGGGGAGCTGTTTTTT. This chain joins TRBV4-2 and TRBJ2-2, with a weak D call TRBD2 (7 bases). With 3 bases removed from V and 8 bases from J, the gap between germline ends came to 16 bases. Germline V lookup: CDR1 LGHNA, CDR2 YNFKEQ. The CDR3 is 15 residues long.

The gene calls are TRBV3-1 (or the pseudogene TRBV3-2) and TRBJ1-2, with 7 bases lining up with TRBD1. The germline CDR1 and CDR2 sequences are LGHDT and YNNKEL (reference sequence). V shed 5 bases and J 10 bases; nucleotides not matched to a gene: 10. This CDR3 spans 13 amino acids. CDR3 nucleotides: TGTGCCAGCAGCTTCCGGACAGGAGAATTCTACACCTTC. Translating it yields CASSFRTGEFYTF.

This sequence joins TRBV10-3 and TRBJ2-3; 10 bases are shared with TRBD2. Germline assignment: CDR1 ENHRY and CDR2 SYGVKD. Trimming took 10 bases from V and 0 from J; bases not matched to a gene: 1. This CDR3 spans 13 amino acids. The CDR3 sequence is CATTSGSTDTQYF. The CDR3 bases are TGTGCCACGACTAGCGGGAGCACAGATACGCAGTATTTT.

This chain joins TRBV27 and TRBJ2-2; D may be TRBD2 (5 bases). The CDR3 extends over 17 amino acids. Trimming cost V 2 bases and J 1 base, with 14 bases left between them. Germline CDR1 reads MNHEY; CDR2 reads SMNVEV (reference sequence). The CDR3 region is CASSLTPASRNTGELFF. The CDR3 DNA sequence: TGTGCCAGCAGTTTAACACCGGCTAGCCGGAACACCGGGGAGCTGTTTTTT.

This chain uses TRBV23-1 with TRBJ2-3, with no clear D. TRBV23-1 belongs to the ORF category, with a function that is uncertain. The CDR3 is 14 residues long. Trimming took off 6 bases at V and 1 base at J, with 11 bases between the two ends. The CDR3 bases are TGCGCCAGCAGCCATGATGTCGGCACAGATACGCAGTATTTT. It encodes CASSHDVGTDTQYF.

With regard to this clone: No conserved phenylalanine or tryptophan ends this CDR3, so it is likely a read error. The DNA is left out, because the CDR3 cannot be placed on it with certainty; the CDR3 is given as TCRdb lists it. This chain connects TRBV11-3 to TRBJ1-5. With termini counted, the CDR3 has 10 amino acids. Germline lookup yields CDR1 SGHNT and CDR2 YENEEA. The CDR3 sequence: CASSLVLTVR.

The rearrangement uses TRBV14 and TRBJ2-5, with 7 nucleotides matching TRBD1. Germline trimming cut 6 bases from V and 4 bases from J; bases unmatched to any gene: 11. The CDR3 spans 15 residues. Per germline, CDR1 SGHDN and CDR2 FVKESK. In nucleotides, the CDR3 is TGTGCCAGCAGTAGGCCTGAAAACAGGGGAGAGACCCAGTACTTC. It specifies CASSRPENRGETQYF.

The V gene is TRBV7-2, the J gene TRBJ2-7; 7 bases fit TRBD2. Germline assignment: CDR1 SGHTA and CDR2 FQGNSA. The CDR3 has 12 residues. V lost 5 bases and J lost 4; bases outside the gene matches: 2. The CDR3 protein is CASSQRGYEQYF. DNA for the CDR3: TGTGCCAGCAGCCAGCGGGGTTACGAGCAGTACTTC.

Of note for this clone: Distinct nucleotide sequences in the sample also encode this CDR3. This chain joins TRBV29-1 and TRBJ1-1; possible D gene TRBD1, 5 bases. V lost 6 bases, J lost 0 bases, and 11 bases lay in between. This CDR3 contains 13 residues. Germline loops: CDR1 SQVTM, CDR2 ANQGSEA. In DNA form, the CDR3 reads TGCAGCGTGGCGGGACGGATGAACACTGAAGCTTTCTTT. As protein: CSVAGRMNTEAFF.

The chain links TRBV18 to TRBJ1-2; weak D call: TRBD1 (5 bases). V lost 3 bases and J lost 4, with 12 bases in between. Germline loops: CDR1 KGHSH, CDR2 LQKENI. CDR3 size: 14 residues. The CDR3 DNA reads as TGTGCCAGCTCACCCCTGGGGGACGCCTATGGCTACACCTTC. Translation gives CASSPLGDAYGYTF.

J is TRBJ1-2 and V is TRBV12-5, with TRBD1 matching 7 bases. The CDR3 is made up of 12 amino acids. V was clipped by 8 bases and J by 5 bases; unmatched bases: 5. Germline loops: CDR1 LGHNT, CDR2 FRNRAP. CDR3 sequence reads: CASSRGAYGYTF. The CDR3 coding sequence is TGTGCTAGTAGCAGGGGGGCTTATGGCTACACCTTC.

This rearrangement joins TRBV21-1 to TRBJ1-5. TRBV21-1 has pseudogene status. The CDR3 sequence is 19 residues long. The CDR3 DNA sequence: TGTGCCAGCAGCAAAGCGCTTTTTGGGGGATTAAGGAGCAATCAGCCCCAGCATTTT. Translating gives CASSKALFGGLRSNQPQHF.

The rearrangement links TRBV12-3 or TRBV12-4 to TRBJ2-5; D uncertain. The CDR3 loop spans 12 amino acids. Trimming pared 3 bases from V and 3 bases from J, leaving 5 bases between. CDR3 sequence (DNA): TGTGCCAGCAGTTTTTTTGAAGAGACCCAGTACTTC. Protein product: CASSFFEETQYF.

The chain uses TRBV27 and TRBJ2-1; D is unresolved. The length of the CDR3 is 12 residues. From germline, CDR1 is MNHEY and CDR2 SMNVEV (reference sequence). Trimming cost V 7 bases and J 2 bases, with 6 bases left between them. The CDR3 DNA sequence: TGTGCCAGCACCTCAACCTACAATGAGCAGTTCTTC. It specifies CASTSTYNEQFF.

The chain recombines TRBV15 with TRBJ1-4, with D possibly matching TRBD1 (5 bases). Germline V gene data show CDR1 as LNHNV and CDR2 as YYDKDF (reference sequence). The CDR3 is 15 residues long. V dropped 7 bases and J dropped 4 bases, with 16 bases sitting between them. In nucleotides, the CDR3 is TGTGCCACCAAACCGGGGGACGGAATTAATGAAAAACTGTTTTTT. Its protein is CATKPGDGINEKLFF.

This clone was counted a single time. This rearrangement joins TRBV7-2 to TRBJ1-3, with 7 bases fitting TRBD1. The CDR3 is made up of 19 amino acids. Germline trimming cut 7 bases from V and 0 bases from J; bases unmatched to any gene: 18. Per germline, CDR1 SGHTA and CDR2 FQGNSA. The CDR3 region has the DNA TGTGCCAGCATCCCAAGCAAGGGGGCCCTATCCAGCTCTGGAAACACCATATATTTT. Translation: CASIPSKGALSSSGNTIYF.